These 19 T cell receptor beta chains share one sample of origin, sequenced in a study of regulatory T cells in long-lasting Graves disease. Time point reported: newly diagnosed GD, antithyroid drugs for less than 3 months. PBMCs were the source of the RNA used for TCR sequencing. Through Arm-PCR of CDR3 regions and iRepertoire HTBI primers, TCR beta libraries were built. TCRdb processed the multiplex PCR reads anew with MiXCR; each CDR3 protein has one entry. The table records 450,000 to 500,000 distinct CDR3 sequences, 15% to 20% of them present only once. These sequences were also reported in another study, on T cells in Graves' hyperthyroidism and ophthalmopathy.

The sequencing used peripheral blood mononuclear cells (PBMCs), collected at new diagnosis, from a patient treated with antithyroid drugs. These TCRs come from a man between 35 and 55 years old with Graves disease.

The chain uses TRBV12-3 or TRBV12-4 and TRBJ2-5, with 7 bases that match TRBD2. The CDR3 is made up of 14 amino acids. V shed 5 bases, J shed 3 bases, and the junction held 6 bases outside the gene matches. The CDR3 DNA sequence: TGTGCCAGCAGTAAGCGGGGCCGCGAAGAGACCCAGTACTTC. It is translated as CASSKRGREETQYF.

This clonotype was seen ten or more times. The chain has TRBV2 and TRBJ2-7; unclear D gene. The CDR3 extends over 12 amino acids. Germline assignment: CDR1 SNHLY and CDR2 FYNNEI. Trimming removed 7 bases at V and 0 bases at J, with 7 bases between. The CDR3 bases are TGTGCCAGCATGGCTAACTCCTACGAGCAGTACTTC. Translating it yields CASMANSYEQYF.

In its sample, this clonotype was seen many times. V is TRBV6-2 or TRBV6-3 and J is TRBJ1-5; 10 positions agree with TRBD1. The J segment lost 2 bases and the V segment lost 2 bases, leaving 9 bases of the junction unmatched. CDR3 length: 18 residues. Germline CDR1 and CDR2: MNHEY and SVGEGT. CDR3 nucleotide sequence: TGTGCCAGCAGTTACCCGGACAGGGGGTGGGTTGGCAATCAGCCCCAGCATTTT. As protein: CASSYPDRGWVGNQPQHF.

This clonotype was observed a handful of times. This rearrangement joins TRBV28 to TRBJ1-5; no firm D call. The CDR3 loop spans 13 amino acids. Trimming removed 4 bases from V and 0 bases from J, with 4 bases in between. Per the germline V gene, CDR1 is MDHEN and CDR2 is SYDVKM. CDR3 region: CASSSFSNQPQHF. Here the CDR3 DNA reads TGTGCCAGCAGTTCCTTTAGCAATCAGCCCCAGCATTTT.

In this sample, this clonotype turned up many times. CDR3: CASSLAEGGNIQYF. The DNA of the CDR3 is TGCGCCAGCAGCTTGGCGGAGGGGGGAAACATTCAGTACTTC. The rearrangement links TRBV5-1 to TRBJ2-4; D could derive from TRBD1 or TRBD2 (6 bases each). The V end was cut by 0 bases, the J end by 6 bases, with 10 bases between. Germline values: CDR1 SGHRS, CDR2 YFSETQ. The CDR3 runs to 14 residues.

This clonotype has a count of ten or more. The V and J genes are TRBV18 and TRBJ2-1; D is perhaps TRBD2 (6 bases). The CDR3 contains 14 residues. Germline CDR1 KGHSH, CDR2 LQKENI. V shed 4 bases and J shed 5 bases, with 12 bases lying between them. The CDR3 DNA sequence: TGTGCCAGCTCACTCCGGACTATTGACAATGAGCAGTTCTTC. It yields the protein CASSLRTIDNEQFF.

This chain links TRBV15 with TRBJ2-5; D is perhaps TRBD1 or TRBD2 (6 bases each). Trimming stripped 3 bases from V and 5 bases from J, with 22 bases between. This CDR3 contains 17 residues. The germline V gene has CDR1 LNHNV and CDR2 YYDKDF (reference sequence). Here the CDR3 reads CATSSSPQGGSGETQYF. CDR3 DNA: TGTGCCACCAGCAGCTCCCCACAGGGAGGTTCAGGGGAGACCCAGTACTTC.

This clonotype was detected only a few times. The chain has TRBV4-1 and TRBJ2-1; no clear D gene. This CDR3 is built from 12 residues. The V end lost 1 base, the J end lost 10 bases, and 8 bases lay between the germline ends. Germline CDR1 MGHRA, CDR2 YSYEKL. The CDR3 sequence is CASSQGMKEQFF. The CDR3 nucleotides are TGCGCCAGCAGCCAAGGAATGAAGGAGCAGTTCTTC.

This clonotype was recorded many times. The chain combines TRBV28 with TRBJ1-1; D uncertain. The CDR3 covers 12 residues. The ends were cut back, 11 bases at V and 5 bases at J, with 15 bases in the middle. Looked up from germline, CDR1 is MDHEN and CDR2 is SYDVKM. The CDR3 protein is CAHARVRTEAFF. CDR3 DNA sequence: TGTGCCCACGCGAGGGTGAGGACTGAAGCTTTCTTT.

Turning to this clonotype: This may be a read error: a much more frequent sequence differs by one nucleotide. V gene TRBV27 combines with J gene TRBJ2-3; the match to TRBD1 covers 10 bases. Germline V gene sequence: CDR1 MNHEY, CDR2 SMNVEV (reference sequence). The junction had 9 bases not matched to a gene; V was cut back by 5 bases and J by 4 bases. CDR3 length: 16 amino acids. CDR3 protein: CASSDPGQGNSDTQYF. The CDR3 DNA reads TGTGCCAGCAGTGACCCGGGACAGGGGAATTCAGATACGCAGTATTTT.

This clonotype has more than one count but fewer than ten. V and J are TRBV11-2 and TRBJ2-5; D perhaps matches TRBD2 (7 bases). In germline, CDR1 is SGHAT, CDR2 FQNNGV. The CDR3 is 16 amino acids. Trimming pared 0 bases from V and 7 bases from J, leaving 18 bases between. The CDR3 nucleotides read TGTGCCAGCAGCTTAGATTCCTGGGGGGGCGCGGGGACCCAGTACTTC. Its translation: CASSLDSWGGAGTQYF.

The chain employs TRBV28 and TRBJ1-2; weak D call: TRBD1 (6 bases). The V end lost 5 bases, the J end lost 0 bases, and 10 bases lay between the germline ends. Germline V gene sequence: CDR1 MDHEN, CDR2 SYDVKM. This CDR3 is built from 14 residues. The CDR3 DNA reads TGTGCCAGCAGTCCCCACAGGGCTAACTATGGCTACACCTTC. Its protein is CASSPHRANYGYTF.

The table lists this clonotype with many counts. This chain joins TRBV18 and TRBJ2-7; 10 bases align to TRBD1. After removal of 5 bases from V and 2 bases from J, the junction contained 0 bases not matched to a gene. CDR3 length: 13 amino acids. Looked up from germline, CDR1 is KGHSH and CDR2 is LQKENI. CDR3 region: CASSGQGAYEQYF. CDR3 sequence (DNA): TGTGCCAGCTCAGGACAGGGGGCCTACGAGCAGTACTTC.

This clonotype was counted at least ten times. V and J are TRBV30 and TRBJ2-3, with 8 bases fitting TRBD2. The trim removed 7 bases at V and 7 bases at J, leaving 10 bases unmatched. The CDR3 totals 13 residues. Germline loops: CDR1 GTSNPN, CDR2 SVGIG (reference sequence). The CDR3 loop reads CASTGGRRNTQYF. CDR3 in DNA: TGTGCCTCCACCGGCGGGAGGCGGAATACGCAGTATTTT. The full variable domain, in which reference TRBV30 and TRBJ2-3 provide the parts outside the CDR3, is SQTIHQWPATLVQPVGSPLSLECTVEGTSNPNLYWYRQAAGRGLQLLFYSVGIGQISSEVPQNLSASRPQDRQFILSSKKLLLSDSGFYLCASTGGRRNTQYFGPGTRLTVL.

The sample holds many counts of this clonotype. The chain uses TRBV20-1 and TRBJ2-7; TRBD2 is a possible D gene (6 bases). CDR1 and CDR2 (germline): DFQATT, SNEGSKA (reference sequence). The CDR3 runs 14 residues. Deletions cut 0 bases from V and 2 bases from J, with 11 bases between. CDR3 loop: CSARDVGGTYEQYF. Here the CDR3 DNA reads TGCAGTGCTAGAGACGTGGGAGGCACCTACGAGCAGTACTTC.

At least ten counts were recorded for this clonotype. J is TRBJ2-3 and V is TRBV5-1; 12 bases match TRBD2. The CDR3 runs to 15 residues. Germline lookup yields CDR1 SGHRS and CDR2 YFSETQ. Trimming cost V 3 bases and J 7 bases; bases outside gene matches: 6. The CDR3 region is CASSSTSGGQHTQYF. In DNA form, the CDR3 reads TGCGCCAGCAGCTCGACTAGCGGGGGTCAACATACGCAGTATTTT.

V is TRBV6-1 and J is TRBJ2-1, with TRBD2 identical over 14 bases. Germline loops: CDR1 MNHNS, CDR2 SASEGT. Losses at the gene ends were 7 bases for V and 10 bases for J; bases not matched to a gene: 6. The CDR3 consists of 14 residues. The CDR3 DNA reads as TGTGCCAGCACTCCAGGGACTAGCGGGAGAGAGCAGTTCTTC. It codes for CASTPGTSGREQFF.

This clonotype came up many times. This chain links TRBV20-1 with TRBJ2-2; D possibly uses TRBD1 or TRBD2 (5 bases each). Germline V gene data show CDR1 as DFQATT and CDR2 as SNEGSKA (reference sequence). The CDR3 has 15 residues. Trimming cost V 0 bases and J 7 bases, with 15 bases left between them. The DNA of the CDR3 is TGCAGTGCTAGAGATAATTCCAGGGCGGGCGGGGAGCTGTTTTTT. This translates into CSARDNSRAGGELFF.

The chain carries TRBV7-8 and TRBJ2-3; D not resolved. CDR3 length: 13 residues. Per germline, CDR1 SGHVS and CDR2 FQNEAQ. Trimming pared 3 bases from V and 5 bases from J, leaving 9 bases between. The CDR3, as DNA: TGTGCCAGCAGCTTTGTGACCGGAGATACGCAGTATTTT. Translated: CASSFVTGDTQYF.